These 32 T cell receptor beta chains were all obtained from the same sample, sequenced in a study of CD8 T cells in Susac syndrome. Reverse transcription of about 0.5 to 1 ug RNA used random hexamers. One entry per CDR3 protein, called by TCRdb with MiXCR from the immunoSEQ multiplex PCR reads. The sample has approximately 200,000 distinct CDR3 sequences, 95% seen once; the top ten hold approximately 0.081%. Sequenced input: CD4+ T cells from PBMCs. These receptors all stem from a human donor with multiple sclerosis.

This chain links TRBV2 with TRBJ1-1; 9 nucleotides match TRBD1. In germline, CDR1 is SNHLY, CDR2 FYNNEI. This CDR3 contains 13 residues. Losses at the gene ends were 7 bases for V and 4 bases for J; bases not matched to a gene: 4. For the CDR3, the DNA is TGTGCCAGCATAGAGGACAGGGGCACTGAAGCTTTCTTT. This encodes CASIEDRGTEAFF.

The chain couples TRBV20-1 to TRBJ1-2, with D tentatively TRBD1 (5 bases). Germline V gene data show CDR1 as DFQATT and CDR2 as SNEGSKA (reference sequence). V gave up 3 bases and J gave up 4 bases, with 12 bases separating them. This CDR3 has 13 amino acids. CDR3 coding DNA: TGCAGTGCTAGGGAGGGGAATAGCTATGGCTACACCTTC. This encodes CSAREGNSYGYTF.

The chain is built from TRBV9 and TRBJ1-6, with 8 bases aligning to TRBD1. V shed 7 bases, J shed 5 bases, and the junction held 8 bases outside the gene matches. Per the germline V gene, CDR1 is SGDLS and CDR2 is YYNGEE. CDR3 length: 15 amino acids. CDR3 sequence (DNA): TGTGCCAGCTCTCAGGGGGCAAATAATAATTCACCCCTCCACTTT. Encoded protein: CASSQGANNNSPLHF. Filled out from reference TRBV9 and TRBJ1-6, the complete variable domain reads DSGVTQTPKHLITATGQRVTLRCSPRSGDLSVYWYQQSLDQGLQFLIQYYNGEERAKGNILERFSAQQFPDLHSELNLSSLELGDSALYFCASSQGANNNSPLHFGNGTRLTVT.

This rearrangement joins TRBV6-6 to TRBJ2-1; maybe TRBD1 (6 bases). Germline CDR1 and CDR2: MNHNY and SVGAGI (reference sequence). Between the trimmed V and J ends, which lost 5 bases and 9 bases, there was a span of 14 bases. There are 13 residues in the CDR3. Here the CDR3 reads CASSTTGSGEQFF. Written as DNA, the CDR3 is TGTGCCAGCAGTACAACAGGGTCTGGTGAGCAGTTCTTC.

The chain recombines TRBV3-1 with TRBJ2-1; 7 nucleotides match TRBD1. Germline V gene lookup returns CDR1 LGHDT and CDR2 YNNKEL (reference sequence). This CDR3 region has 15 residues. With V trimmed by 0 bases and J by 5 bases, 4 bases remained unmatched. Here the CDR3 reads CASSQDLGGHNEQFF. In nucleotides, the CDR3 is TGTGCCAGCAGCCAAGATCTAGGGGGCCACAATGAGCAGTTCTTC.

The chain couples TRBV29-1 to TRBJ1-2; D unresolved. The CDR3 runs 12 residues. V was cut by 6 bases and J by 5 bases, with 13 bases left in between. Germline-derived CDR1 and CDR2 are SQVTM and ANQGSEA. The CDR3 loop is CSVITEPYGYTF. The CDR3 DNA sequence: TGCAGCGTCATAACAGAACCTTATGGCTACACCTTC.

In its sample, this clonotype was seen once. This chain connects TRBV20-1 to TRBJ2-7; the match to TRBD1 covers 10 bases. The CDR3 has 13 amino acids. V shed 5 bases and J 6 bases; nucleotides not matched to a gene: 7. CDR1 is DFQATT and CDR2 is SNEGSKA in the germline V gene (reference sequence). The CDR3 nucleotides read TGCAGTGCTCAAAGGGACAGGGGCTCCGAGCAGTACTTC. It codes for CSAQRDRGSEQYF.

The chain uses TRBV18 and TRBJ1-1, with a weak D call TRBD1 (5 bases). V was clipped by 3 bases and J by 2 bases, with 16 bases between them. The CDR3 length is 16 residues. Germline CDR1 reads KGHSH; CDR2 reads LQKENI. This chain's CDR3 is CASSPGRERANTEAFF. For the CDR3, the DNA is TGTGCCAGCTCACCGGGGCGGGAGAGGGCCAACACTGAAGCTTTCTTT.

The V call is TRBV30, the J call TRBJ2-7; no clear D gene. The CDR3 runs 13 residues. Germline CDR1 is GTSNPN and CDR2 is SVGIG (reference sequence). The V and J ends lost 3 bases and 3 bases respectively, with 12 bases between them. CDR3 nucleotides: TGTGCCTGGAGCGTGGACGGAAACTACGAGCAGTACTTC. Protein: CAWSVDGNYEQYF.

V and J are TRBV27 and TRBJ1-2, with 8 bases lining up with TRBD1. Germline V gene lookup returns CDR1 MNHEY and CDR2 SMNVEV (reference sequence). The CDR3 runs 16 residues. V was clipped by 5 bases and J by 4 bases; unmatched bases: 12. The CDR3 here is CASSRTGTGRLYGYTF. For the CDR3, the DNA is TGTGCCAGCAGTCGAACTGGGACAGGACGACTCTATGGCTACACCTTC.

This chain joins TRBV3-1 and TRBJ1-1; 12 positions agree with TRBD1. This CDR3 region has 15 residues. The V segment lost 0 bases and the J segment 7 bases; nucleotides outside the gene matches: 3. CDR1 and CDR2 (germline): LGHDT, YNNKEL (reference sequence). CDR3 sequence: CASSQDGTGGFEAFF. The CDR3 DNA is TGTGCCAGCAGCCAAGACGGGACAGGGGGCTTTGAAGCTTTCTTT.

J is TRBJ1-5 and V is TRBV3-1; 10 bases are a match to TRBD1. Trimming cost V 4 bases and J 7 bases; bases outside gene matches: 4. Germline-derived CDR1 and CDR2 are LGHDT and YNNKEL (reference sequence). The CDR3 is 14 amino acids. The CDR3 DNA follows: TGTGCCAGCAGCCCCGGGACAGGGGAACAGCCCCAGCATTTT. Protein product: CASSPGTGEQPQHF.

This chain links TRBV5-1 with TRBJ2-7; TRBD1 matches 9 bases. Trimming removed 1 base from V and 5 bases from J; junction bases left unmatched: 16. This CDR3 has 18 residues. CDR1 and CDR2 from the germline V gene are SGHRS and YFSETQ. The CDR3 region is CASSLRPPGQGINNEQYF. The DNA of the CDR3 is TGCGCCAGCAGCTTGAGGCCCCCGGGACAGGGAATTAATAACGAGCAGTACTTC.

The chain employs TRBV7-9 and TRBJ1-1; 7 positions match TRBD1. Unmatched junction bases numbered 3, after V lost 8 bases and J lost 0 bases. The CDR3 has 13 residues. Germline CDR1 and CDR2: SEHNR and FQNEAQ (reference sequence). In DNA, the CDR3 is TGTGCCAGCCCGGGACAGTTGAACACTGAAGCTTTCTTT. This encodes CASPGQLNTEAFF.

The chain has TRBV20-1 and TRBJ2-7; 8 nucleotides agree with TRBD1. V trimming: 3 bases; J trimming: 6 bases; junction bases outside the gene matches: 13. The CDR3 runs to 15 residues. Germline V lookup: CDR1 DFQATT, CDR2 SNEGSKA (reference sequence). The CDR3 protein is CSASRTGTGKREQYF. In DNA, the CDR3 is TGCAGTGCTAGCCGAACCGGGACAGGAAAACGCGAGCAGTACTTC.

V usage is TRBV30 and J usage is TRBJ1-5; D is undetermined. Trimming shortened V by 1 base and J by 5 bases, and 6 bases separated the two germline ends. The CDR3 runs 12 residues. Per the germline V gene, CDR1 is GTSNPN and CDR2 is SVGIG (reference sequence). CDR3 loop: CAWSGVHQPQHF. The CDR3 DNA follows: TGTGCCTGGAGTGGTGTGCATCAGCCCCAGCATTTT.

This chain connects TRBV29-1 to TRBJ1-5, with D unresolved. Trimming pared 4 bases from V and 0 bases from J, leaving 4 bases between. Germline CDR1 SQVTM, CDR2 ANQGSEA. The CDR3 has 12 residues. CDR3 region: CSVGDSNQPQHF. Written as DNA, the CDR3 is TGCAGCGTTGGGGATAGCAATCAGCCCCAGCATTTT.

The CDR3 region has the DNA TGCGCCAGCAGCTCTTCAGGCAGCTCCTACAATGAGCAGTTCTTC. It codes for CASSSSGSSYNEQFF. The chain recombines TRBV5-1 with TRBJ2-1; D gene unclear. CDR1 is SGHRS and CDR2 is YFSETQ in the germline V gene. V shed 3 bases and J shed 0 bases, with 10 bases lying between them. The CDR3 runs to 15 residues.

The rearrangement joins TRBV19 to TRBJ1-4; 8 bases agree with TRBD1. Per the germline V gene, CDR1 is LNHDA and CDR2 is SQIVND (reference sequence). The CDR3 runs 13 residues. V lost 8 bases and J lost 6; bases outside the gene matches: 5. Here the CDR3 DNA reads TGTGCCAGTCGGAGACAGGGGCATGAAAAACTGTTTTTT. This gives the protein CASRRQGHEKLFF.

This clonotype was observed a few times. The chain carries TRBV30 and TRBJ2-7; D unresolved. V lost 2 bases and J lost 6, with 14 bases in between. This CDR3 comprises 13 residues. Germline V gene sequence: CDR1 GTSNPN, CDR2 SVGIG (reference sequence). The CDR3 coding sequence is TGTGCCTGGAGTAACGGCCTAGACTCCGAGCAGTACGTC. Its translation: CAWSNGLDSEQYV.

The rearrangement links TRBV29-1 to TRBJ1-2, with D hard to call. This CDR3 comprises 12 residues. Trimming pared 1 base from V and 8 bases from J, leaving 11 bases between. CDR1 and CDR2 from the germline V gene are SQVTM and ANQGSEA. CDR3 nucleotides: TGCAGCGTTGAAGTCACCTCGGGGGGCTACACCTTC. This sequence encodes CSVEVTSGGYTF.

The CDR3 DNA reads TGTGCCAGCAGTTACGGGACAGGGCGGGAGACCCAGTACTTC. Encoded protein: CASSYGTGRETQYF. The V and J genes are TRBV6-5 and TRBJ2-5; 9 nucleotides line up with TRBD1. V was pared by 2 bases and J by 5 bases, with 3 bases of the junction left unmatched. Germline CDR1 and CDR2: MNHEY and SVGAGI. CDR3 length: 14 amino acids.

This chain links TRBV29-1 with TRBJ1-6; D gene ambiguous. The CDR3 spans 13 residues. Germline lookup yields CDR1 SQVTM and CDR2 ANQGSEA. Trimming left V 4 bases short and J 5 bases short, with 9 bases between. The CDR3 DNA reads as TGCAGCGTTGGAAGCTCTAATAATTCACCCCTCCACTTT. It yields the protein CSVGSSNNSPLHF.

This clonotype was observed once. This chain uses TRBV29-1 with TRBJ1-1; 9 bases are shared with TRBD1. The V and J ends lost 5 bases and 11 bases, in that order; junction bases with no gene match: 9. CDR3 length: 12 amino acids. Germline V gene data show CDR1 as SQVTM and CDR2 as ANQGSEA. The CDR3 protein is CSVPGQGMDAFF. CDR3 in DNA: TGCAGCGTTCCAGGACAGGGGATGGATGCTTTCTTT.

This clonotype was detected only once. This chain joins TRBV3-1 and TRBJ1-1, with 7 nucleotides matching TRBD1. There are 14 residues in the CDR3. With V trimmed by 3 bases and J by 4 bases, 5 bases remained unmatched. The germline V gene has CDR1 LGHDT and CDR2 YNNKEL (reference sequence). This CDR3 is CASSHRQGSTEAFF. The CDR3 DNA reads TGTGCCAGCAGCCATAGACAGGGAAGCACTGAAGCTTTCTTT.

The chain recombines TRBV7-9 with TRBJ1-6; no definite D call. This CDR3 has 15 residues. Trimming shortened V by 9 bases and J by 7 bases, and 19 bases separated the two germline ends. Germline CDR1 and CDR2: SEHNR and FQNEAQ (reference sequence). Written as DNA, the CDR3 is TGTGCCAGTCACATCGGAGGGCCGGACAATTCACCCCTCCACTTT. It translates to CASHIGGPDNSPLHF.

The gene calls are TRBV3-1 and TRBJ1-5; D call uncertain. The CDR3 length is 14 residues. The germline V and J ends were trimmed by 0 bases and 7 bases, with 10 bases remaining between them. Per the germline V gene, CDR1 is LGHDT and CDR2 is YNNKEL (reference sequence). In DNA, the CDR3 is TGTGCCAGCAGCCAAGAGAGGGAAACCCAGCCCCAGCATTTT. It is translated as CASSQERETQPQHF.

The chain uses TRBV3-1 and TRBJ2-3, with 11 bases fitting TRBD2. The CDR3 has 18 amino acids. CDR1 is LGHDT, CDR2 YNNKEL, per germline (reference sequence). V lost 0 bases to trimming and J lost 2 bases; unmatched junction nucleotides: 7. The CDR3 is CASSQELLAGGVTDTQYF. CDR3 nucleotides: TGTGCCAGCAGCCAAGAACTATTAGCGGGGGGGGTCACAGATACGCAGTATTTT.

This rearrangement joins TRBV27 to TRBJ2-5; D gene uncertain. Deletions cut 7 bases from V and 5 bases from J, with 20 bases between. The CDR3 loop spans 15 amino acids. Germline loops: CDR1 MNHEY, CDR2 SMNVEV (reference sequence). CDR3 nucleotide sequence: TGTGCCAGCAATTCGGACCTAGAGCCGTGGGAGACCCAGTACTTC. Amino acid sequence: CASNSDLEPWETQYF.

This clonotype was counted a few times. CDR3 residues: CASSLGQVNTEAFF. CDR3 sequence (DNA): TGTGCCAGCAGTTTAGGGCAGGTGAACACTGAAGCTTTCTTT. The chain carries TRBV27 and TRBJ1-1, with unresolved D. CDR1 and CDR2 (germline): MNHEY, SMNVEV (reference sequence). The CDR3 is 14 residues long. Trimming took 2 bases from V and 0 from J, leaving 7 bases between them.

V usage is TRBV15 and J usage is TRBJ1-1, with D possibly matching TRBD1 (6 bases). The CDR3 spans 16 residues. Trimming removed 3 bases from V and 2 bases from J, with 16 bases in between. Germline V gene sequence: CDR1 LNHNV, CDR2 YYDKDF (reference sequence). The CDR3 DNA is TGTGCCACCAGCAGGAGCCGAGACAGGATTAACACTGAAGCTTTCTTT. Translation: CATSRSRDRINTEAFF.

This chain uses TRBV4-2 with TRBJ1-2; D is uncertain. V gave up 3 bases and J gave up 2 bases, with 10 bases separating them. Germline V gene data show CDR1 as LGHNA and CDR2 as YNFKEQ. The CDR3 totals 14 residues. The CDR3 sequence: CASSHTDGNYGYTF. CDR3 bases: TGTGCCAGCAGCCACACGGACGGAAACTATGGCTACACCTTC.